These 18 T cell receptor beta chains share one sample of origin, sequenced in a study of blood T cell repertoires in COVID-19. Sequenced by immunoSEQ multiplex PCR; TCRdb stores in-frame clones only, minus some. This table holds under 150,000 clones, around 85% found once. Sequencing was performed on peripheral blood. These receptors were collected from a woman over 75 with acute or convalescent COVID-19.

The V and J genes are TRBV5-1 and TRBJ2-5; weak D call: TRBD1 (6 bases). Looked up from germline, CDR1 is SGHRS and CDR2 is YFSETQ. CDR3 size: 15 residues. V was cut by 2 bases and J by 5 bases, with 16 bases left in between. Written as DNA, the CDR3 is TGCGCCAGCAGCTTTGAAGGGAACAGGGTCGAGACCCAGTACTTC. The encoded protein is CASSFEGNRVETQYF.

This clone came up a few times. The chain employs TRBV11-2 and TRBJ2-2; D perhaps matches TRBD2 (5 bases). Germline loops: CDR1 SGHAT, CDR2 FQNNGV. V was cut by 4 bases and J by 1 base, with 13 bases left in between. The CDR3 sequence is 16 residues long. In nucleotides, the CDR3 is TGTGCCAGCAGCTGGCGGCGGGCAAGGAACACCGGGGAGCTGTTTTTT. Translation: CASSWRRARNTGELFF.

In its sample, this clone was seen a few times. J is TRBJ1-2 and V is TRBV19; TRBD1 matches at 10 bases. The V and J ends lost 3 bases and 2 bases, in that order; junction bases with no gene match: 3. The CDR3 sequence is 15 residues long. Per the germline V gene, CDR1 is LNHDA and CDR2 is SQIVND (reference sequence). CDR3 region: CASSMPGQGNYGYTF. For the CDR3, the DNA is TGTGCCAGTAGTATGCCGGGACAGGGGAACTATGGCTACACCTTC.

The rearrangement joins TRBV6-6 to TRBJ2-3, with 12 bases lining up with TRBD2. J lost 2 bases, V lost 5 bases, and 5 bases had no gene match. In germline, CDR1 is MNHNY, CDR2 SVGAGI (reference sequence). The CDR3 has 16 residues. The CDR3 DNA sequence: TGTGCCAGCAGTCCCGGGACTAGCGGGTACACAGATACGCAGTATTTT. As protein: CASSPGTSGYTDTQYF.

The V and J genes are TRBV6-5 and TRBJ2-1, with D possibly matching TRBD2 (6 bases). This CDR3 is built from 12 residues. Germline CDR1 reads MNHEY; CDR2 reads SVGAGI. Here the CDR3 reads CSGGPSYNEQFF. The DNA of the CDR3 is TGTTCCGGGGGTCCCTCCTACAATGAGCAGTTCTTC.

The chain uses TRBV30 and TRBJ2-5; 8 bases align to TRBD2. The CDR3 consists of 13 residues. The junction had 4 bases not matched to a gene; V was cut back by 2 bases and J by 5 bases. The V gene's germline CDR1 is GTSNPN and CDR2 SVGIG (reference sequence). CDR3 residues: CAWSSGGRETQYF. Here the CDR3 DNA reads TGTGCCTGGAGTTCGGGCGGGAGGGAGACCCAGTACTTC.

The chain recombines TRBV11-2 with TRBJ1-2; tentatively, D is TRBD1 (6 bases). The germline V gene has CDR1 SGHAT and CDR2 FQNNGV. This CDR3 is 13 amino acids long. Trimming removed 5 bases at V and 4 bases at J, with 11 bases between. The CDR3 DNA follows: TGTGCCAGCAGCGAACAGGGTATCTATGGCTACACCTTC. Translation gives CASSEQGIYGYTF.

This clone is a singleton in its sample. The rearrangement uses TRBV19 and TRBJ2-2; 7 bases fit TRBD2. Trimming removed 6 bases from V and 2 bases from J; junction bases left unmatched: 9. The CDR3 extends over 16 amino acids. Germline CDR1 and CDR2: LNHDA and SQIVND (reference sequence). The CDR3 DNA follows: TGTGCCAGTAGACCGAGGTCGGGGGGTAACACCGGGGAGCTGTTTTTT. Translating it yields CASRPRSGGNTGELFF.

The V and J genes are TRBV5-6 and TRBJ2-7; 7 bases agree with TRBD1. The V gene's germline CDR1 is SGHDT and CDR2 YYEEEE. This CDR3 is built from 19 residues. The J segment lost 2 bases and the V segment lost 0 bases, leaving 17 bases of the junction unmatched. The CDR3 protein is CASSLGARGRQGLAYEQYF. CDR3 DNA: TGTGCCAGCAGCTTGGGGGCCCGAGGGCGACAGGGTTTGGCCTACGAGCAGTACTTC.

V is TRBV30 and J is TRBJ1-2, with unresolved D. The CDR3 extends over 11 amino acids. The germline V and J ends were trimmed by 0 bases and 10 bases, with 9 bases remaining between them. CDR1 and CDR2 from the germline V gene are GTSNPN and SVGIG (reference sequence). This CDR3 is CAWSVGLDYTF. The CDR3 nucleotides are TGTGCCTGGAGTGTAGGACTGGACTACACCTTC. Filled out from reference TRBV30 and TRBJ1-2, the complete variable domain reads SQTIHQWPATLVQPVGSPLSLECTVEGTSNPNLYWYRQAAGRGLQLLFYSVGIGQISSEVPQNLSASRPQDRQFILSSKKLLLSDSGFYLCAWSVGLDYTFGSGTRLTVV.

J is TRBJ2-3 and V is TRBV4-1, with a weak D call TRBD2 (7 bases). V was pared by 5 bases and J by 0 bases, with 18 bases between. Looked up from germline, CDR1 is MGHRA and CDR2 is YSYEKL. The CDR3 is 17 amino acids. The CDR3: CASSGRGRGPSTDTQYF. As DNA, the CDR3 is TGCGCCAGCAGCGGGAGGGGCAGGGGCCCAAGCACAGATACGCAGTATTTT.

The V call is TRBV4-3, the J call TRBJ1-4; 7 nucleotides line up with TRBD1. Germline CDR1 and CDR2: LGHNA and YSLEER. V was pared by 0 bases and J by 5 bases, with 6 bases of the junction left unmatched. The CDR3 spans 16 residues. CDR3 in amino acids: CASSQDETGKNEKLFF. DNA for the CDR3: TGCGCCAGCAGCCAAGATGAGACAGGGAAAAATGAAAAACTGTTTTTT.

This CDR3 is CASRQGIQETQYF. The CDR3 DNA follows: TGTGCCAGTAGACAGGGTATACAAGAGACCCAGTACTTC. V gene TRBV7-2 combines with J gene TRBJ2-5; TRBD1 aligns across 7 bases. Germline values: CDR1 SGHTA, CDR2 FQGNSA. V was pared by 9 bases and J by 2 bases, with 6 bases of the junction left unmatched. There are 13 residues in the CDR3.

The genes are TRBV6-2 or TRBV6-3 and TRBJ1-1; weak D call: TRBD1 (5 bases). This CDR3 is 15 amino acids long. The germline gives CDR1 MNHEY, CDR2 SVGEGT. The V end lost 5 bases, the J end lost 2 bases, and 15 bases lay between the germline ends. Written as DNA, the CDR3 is TGTGCCAGCAGTCGCCTAGGGGCCTCAAACACTGAAGCTTTCTTT. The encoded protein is CASSRLGASNTEAFF.

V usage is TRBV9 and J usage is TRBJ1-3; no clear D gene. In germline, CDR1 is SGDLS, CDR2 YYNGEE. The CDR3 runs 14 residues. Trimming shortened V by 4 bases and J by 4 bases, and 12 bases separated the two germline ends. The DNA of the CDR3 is TGTGCCAGCAGCCCATGGCAGTGGGGAAACACCATATATTTT. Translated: CASSPWQWGNTIYF.

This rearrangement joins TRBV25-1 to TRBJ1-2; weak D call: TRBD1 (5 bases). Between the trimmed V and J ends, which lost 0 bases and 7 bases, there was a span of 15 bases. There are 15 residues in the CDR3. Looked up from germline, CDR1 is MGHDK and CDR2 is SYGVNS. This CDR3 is CASSEYRQGRVGYTF. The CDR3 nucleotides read TGTGCCAGCAGTGAATATAGGCAGGGTAGGGTTGGCTACACCTTC.

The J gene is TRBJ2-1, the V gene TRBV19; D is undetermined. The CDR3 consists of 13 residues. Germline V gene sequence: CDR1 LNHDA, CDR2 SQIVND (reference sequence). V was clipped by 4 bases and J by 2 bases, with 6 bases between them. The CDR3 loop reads CASSTTPYNEQFF. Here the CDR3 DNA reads TGTGCCAGTAGTACCACACCCTACAATGAGCAGTTCTTC.

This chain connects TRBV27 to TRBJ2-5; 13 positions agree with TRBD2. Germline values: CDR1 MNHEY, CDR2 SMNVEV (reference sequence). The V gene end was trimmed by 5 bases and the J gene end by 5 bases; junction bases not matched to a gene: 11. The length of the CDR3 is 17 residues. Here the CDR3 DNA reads TGTGCCAGCAGTCCGGGACTAGCGGGAACAGTGTGGGAGACCCAGTACTTC. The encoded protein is CASSPGLAGTVWETQYF.